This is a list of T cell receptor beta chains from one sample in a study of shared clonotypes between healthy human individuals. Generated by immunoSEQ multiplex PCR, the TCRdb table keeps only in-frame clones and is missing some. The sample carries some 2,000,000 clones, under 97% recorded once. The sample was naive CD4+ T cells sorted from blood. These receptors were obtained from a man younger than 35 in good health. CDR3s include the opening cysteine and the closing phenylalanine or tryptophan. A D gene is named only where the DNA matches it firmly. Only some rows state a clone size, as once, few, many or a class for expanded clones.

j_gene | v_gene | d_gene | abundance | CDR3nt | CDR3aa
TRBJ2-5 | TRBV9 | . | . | TGTGCCAGCAGCGTAGGGGGGCTGGAGACCCAGTACTTC | CASSVGGLETQYF
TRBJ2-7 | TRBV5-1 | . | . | TGCGCCAGCGGCTTGGCGGTAGGGGTCCACGAGCAGTACTTC | CASGLAVGVHEQYF
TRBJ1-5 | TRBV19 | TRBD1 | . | TGTGCCAGTGGACCCGACCGGGACAGAGGGGCGGGTCAGCCCCAGCATTTT | CASGPDRDRGAGQPQHF
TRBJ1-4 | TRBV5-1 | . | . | TGCGCCAGCAGCTTGACAACGGGTAATGAAAAACTGTTTTTT | CASSLTTGNEKLFF
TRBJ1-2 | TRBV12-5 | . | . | TGTGCTAGTGGTTTAGGGCAGGGTATTGGAGATGGCTACACCTTC | CASGLGQGIGDGYTF
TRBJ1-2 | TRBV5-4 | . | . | TGTGCCAGCAGCTTGGGGGGCGGATTGGGTGGCTACACCTTC | CASSLGGGLGGYTF
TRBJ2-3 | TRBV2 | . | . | TGTGCCAGCAGCGAGACCGGGACGCCCAGCACAGATACGCAGTATTTT | CASSETGTPSTDTQYF
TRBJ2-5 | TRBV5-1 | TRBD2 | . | TGCGCCAGCTCAGCGGGAGGCCAAGAGACCCAGTACTTC | CASSAGGQETQYF
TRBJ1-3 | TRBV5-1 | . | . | TGCGCCAGCAGCTCTGACAGATCTGGAAACACCATATATTTT | CASSSDRSGNTIYF
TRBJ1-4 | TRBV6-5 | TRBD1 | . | TGTGCCAGCAGTTACTCGGGGACAGGGGCGGAAAAACTGTTTTTT | CASSYSGTGAEKLFF
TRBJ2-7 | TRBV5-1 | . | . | TGCGCCAGCTGGGACGGCTACGAGCAGTACTTC | CASWDGYEQYF
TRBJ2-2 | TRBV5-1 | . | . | TGCGCCAGCAGCTGGACTCTCGGCGGGGAGCTGTTTTTT | CASSWTLGGELFF
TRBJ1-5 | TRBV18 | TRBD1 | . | TGTGCCAGCTCACCCAGGGGGGATGGTCAGCCCCAGCATTTT | CASSPRGDGQPQHF
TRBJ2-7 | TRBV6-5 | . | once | TGTGCCAGCAGTCCTCCGGGACGGACCTCCTACGAGCAGTACTTC | CASSPPGRTSYEQYF
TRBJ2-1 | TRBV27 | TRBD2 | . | TGTGCCAGCAGTTCCCCGGCTAGCGGGAGGATCGCTGAGCAGTTCTTC | CASSSPASGRIAEQFF
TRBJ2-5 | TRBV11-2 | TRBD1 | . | TGTGCCAGCAGCGCGGGACAGGGAGAGACCCAGTACTTC | CASSAGQGETQYF
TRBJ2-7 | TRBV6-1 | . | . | TGTGCCAGCATTACGACTAGCTACGAGCAGTACTTC | CASITTSYEQYF
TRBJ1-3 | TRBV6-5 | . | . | TGTGCCAGCAGTTCCCCCGGACGGGGGTCGGGAAACACCATATATTTT | CASSSPGRGSGNTIYF
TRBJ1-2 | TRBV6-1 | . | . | TGTGCCAGCAGTGAGAGGTTGGGGAGCCAGAGGAATGGTGGCTACACCTTC | CASSERLGSQRNGGYTF
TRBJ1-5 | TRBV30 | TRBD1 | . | TGTGCCTGGCACAGGGGGTATGGCAATCAGCCCCAGCATTTT | CAWHRGYGNQPQHF
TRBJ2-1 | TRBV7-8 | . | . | TGTGCCAGCAGCTTAGGGGCAGGCCCAGACCCTTACTACAATGAGCAGTTCTTC | CASSLGAGPDPYYNEQFF
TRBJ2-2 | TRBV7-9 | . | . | TGTGCCAGCGCCGCCCGATCGAACACCGGGGAGCTGTTTTTT | CASAARSNTGELFF
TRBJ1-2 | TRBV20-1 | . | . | TGCAGTGCTAGTACGGGAACTGGCTACACCTTC | CSASTGTGYTF
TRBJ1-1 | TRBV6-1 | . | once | TGTGCCAGCAGGCCCGGGGGCATGAACACTGAAGCTTTCTTT | CASRPGGMNTEAFF
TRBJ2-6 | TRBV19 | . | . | TGTGCCAGTAGTTCGGAAGCCGGGGCCAACGTCCTGACTTTC | CASSSEAGANVLTF
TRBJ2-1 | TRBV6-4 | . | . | TGTGCCAGCAGTGCGCAGGGTAATGAGCAGTTCTTC | CASSAQGNEQFF
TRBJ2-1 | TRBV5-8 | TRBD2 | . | TGTGCCAGCAGCTTGTTAGCGGGAGGCTCCTACAATGAGCAGTTCTTC | CASSLLAGGSYNEQFF
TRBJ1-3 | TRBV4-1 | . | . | TGCGCCAGCAGCCAAGATCCCTGGACAGTATATGGAAACACCATATATTTT | CASSQDPWTVYGNTIYF
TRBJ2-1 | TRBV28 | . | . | TGTGCCAGCAATGCCTTACGGGCAGTCCTCGGAAATGAGCAGTTCTTC | CASNALRAVLGNEQFF
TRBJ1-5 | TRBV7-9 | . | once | TGTGCCAGCAGCTTAGAGTCTCAGCCCCAGCATTTT | CASSLESQPQHF
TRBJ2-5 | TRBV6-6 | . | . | TGTGCCAGCAGTTACTCGGGCGCAGGGGCTGGGACCCAGTACTTC | CASSYSGAGAGTQYF
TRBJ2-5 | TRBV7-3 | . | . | TGTGCCAGCAGCCAGGGGTCAGGGGAGACCCAGTACTTC | CASSQGSGETQYF
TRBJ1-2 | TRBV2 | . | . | TGTGCCAGCGCCGAGGGTGGAGGCTACACCTTC | CASAEGGGYTF
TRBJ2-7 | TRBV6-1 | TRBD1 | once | TGTGCCAGCAGTGAATTGGGGGGACAGGGAACCTACGAGCAGTACTTC | CASSELGGQGTYEQYF
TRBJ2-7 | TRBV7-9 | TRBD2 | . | TGTGCCTTACATATAGCGGGGGGACCTTACGAGCAGTACTTC | CALHIAGGPYEQYF
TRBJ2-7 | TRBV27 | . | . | TGTGCCAGCAGTCCAGGGCGGGGGCGGCAGTACTTC | CASSPGRGRQYF
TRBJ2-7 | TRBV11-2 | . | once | TGTGCCAGCAGCCCCCTAGTAGCGCCCACCTACGAGCAGTACTTC | CASSPLVAPTYEQYF